This T cell receptor (beta chain) was captured in a study of shared clonotypes between healthy human individuals. Study-level information: For every donor, three CD4 naive, three CD4 memory, two CD8 naive and one CD8 memory plates were used. Study-wide points: With a handful of donors compared, roughly 4.9% of naive CD4 clonotypes were shared.

Only CD45RO-negative cells positively selected for CCR7 counted as naive CD8 cells, so terminally differentiated effector memory CD45RA+ cells were excluded. The donor population consisted of healthy HIV-negative adults with no recent acute infections or vaccinations. The germline V gene has CDR1 SNHLY and CDR2 FYNNEI. The length of the CDR3 is 14 residues. Trimming took 5 bases from V and 3 from J, leaving 14 bases between them. Points on this clone: Its target is unknown.

Study processing details: Junction-only sequences produced by ImmunoSEQ had no quality scores, so filtering differed. Profiling relied on immunoSEQ multiplex PCR, and the TCRdb table lists in-frame clones only, not all of them. The DNA gave D and trimming, while V, J and clone size come from that table. The sample holds more than 2 million clones, approximately 95% seen once. The specimen sequenced was naive CD8+ T cells sorted from blood. This TCR was recovered from a man aged 18-30 years in good health. V usage is TRBV2 and J usage is TRBJ2-7, with D tentatively TRBD2 (6 bases). CDR3 in amino acids: CASSTSLGVYEQYF. The CDR3, as DNA: TGTGCCAGCAGTACTAGCTTGGGAGTCTACGAGCAGTACTTC.